Shown below are 14 T cell receptor beta chains from a single sample sequenced in a study of T cells in Graves' hyperthyroidism and ophthalmopathy. TCR beta CDR3 sequences were amplified from RNA transcripts. During a first-round RT-PCR of the TCR CDR3, the HTBI primer set was used. TCRdb ran MiXCR on the multiplex PCR reads and lists one entry per CDR3 protein. The data contain approximately 690,000 distinct CDR3 sequences, 14% of them singletons. The sample comprised blood. The source is a woman aged 50 to 60 with Graves' ophthalmopathy.

V is TRBV28 and J is TRBJ2-7; 9 bases are a match to TRBD2. This CDR3 has 17 amino acids. Trimming cost V 6 bases and J 0 bases; bases outside gene matches: 12. The germline gives CDR1 MDHEN, CDR2 SYDVKM. CDR3 bases: TGTGCCAGCAGCCCACCAGCGGGAGGAGAGAGCTCCTACGAGCAGTACTTC. This encodes CASSPPAGGESSYEQYF.

This clonotype was detected many times. V and J are TRBV2 and TRBJ2-1, with D uncertain. V lost 8 bases and J 10 bases, leaving 12 bases between the germline ends. Looked up from germline, CDR1 is SNHLY and CDR2 is FYNNEI. The CDR3 is 11 residues long. The CDR3 spells CASQRPGEQFF. The CDR3 DNA reads TGTGCCAGCCAAAGACCCGGCGAGCAGTTCTTC.

V is TRBV24-1 and J is TRBJ2-1, with a tentative D call TRBD1 (5 bases). V was shortened by 8 bases and J by 2 bases, with 12 bases between the two germline ends. CDR3 size: 14 residues. The V gene's germline CDR1 is KGHDR and CDR2 SFDVKD. The CDR3 DNA is TGTGCCACCAAAGGCAGGGAACCCTACAATGAGCAGTTCTTC. As protein: CATKGREPYNEQFF.

The gene calls are TRBV20-1 and TRBJ2-1; 8 bases fit TRBD2. Germline loops: CDR1 DFQATT, CDR2 SNEGSKA (reference sequence). V shed 2 bases, J shed 7 bases, and the junction held 7 bases outside the gene matches. There are 14 residues in the CDR3. In DNA, the CDR3 is TGCAGTGCTAGAACGGGAGGGCCTCGAAATGAGCAGTTCTTC. This sequence encodes CSARTGGPRNEQFF.

The rearrangement links TRBV19 to TRBJ2-7; the D gene is possibly TRBD1 (6 bases). The ends were cut back, 2 bases at V and 0 bases at J, with 20 bases in the middle. The CDR3 sequence is 18 residues long. CDR1 LNHDA and CDR2 SQIVND come from the germline V gene (reference sequence). The CDR3 here is CASSIRPPGQRSSYEQYF. CDR3 nucleotide sequence: TGTGCCAGTAGTATACGGCCACCGGGACAAAGGAGCTCCTACGAGCAGTACTTC.

In DNA, the CDR3 is TGTGCTAGTGGTTTGGTACTGGCGGGAGGGTACAATGAGCAGTTCTTC. Its protein product is CASGLVLAGGYNEQFF. The chain recombines TRBV12-5 with TRBJ2-1; TRBD2 aligns across 9 bases. Looked up from germline, CDR1 is LGHNT and CDR2 is FRNRAP. After removal of 0 bases from V and 4 bases from J, the junction contained 4 bases not matched to a gene. This CDR3 is 16 amino acids long.

This clonotype appeared many times. The chain couples TRBV20-1 to TRBJ1-2; TRBD1 might be the D (5 bases). The CDR3 extends over 13 amino acids. Germline CDR1 DFQATT, CDR2 SNEGSKA (reference sequence). Trimming shortened V by 1 base and J by 6 bases, and 12 bases separated the two germline ends. The CDR3 region is CSARGAGSHGYTF. The CDR3, as DNA: TGCAGTGCTAGAGGGGCAGGGTCTCATGGCTACACCTTC.

V usage is TRBV29-1 and J usage is TRBJ1-2; tentative D call: TRBD1 (5 bases). The CDR3 sequence is 13 residues long. The germline V and J ends were trimmed by 7 bases and 4 bases, with 16 bases remaining between them. Germline V gives CDR1 SQVTM, CDR2 ANQGSEA. The chain's CDR3 is CSAPLDKSYGYTF. The DNA for the CDR3 is TGCAGCGCCCCTCTGGACAAAAGCTATGGCTACACCTTC. The whole variable domain, remainder taken from reference TRBV29-1 and TRBJ1-2, is SAVISQKPSRDICQRGTSLTIQCQVDSQVTMMFWYRQQPGQSLTLIATANQGSEATYESGFVIDKFPISRPNLTFSTLTVSNMSPEDSSIYLCSAPLDKSYGYTFGSGTRLTVV.

This chain's CDR3 is CASSFPGANQPQHF. The CDR3 DNA reads as TGTGCCAGCAGCTTCCCGGGGGCTAATCAGCCCCAGCATTTT. The chain has TRBV5-4 and TRBJ1-5; the D gene is possibly TRBD1 (6 bases). Between the trimmed V and J ends, which lost 2 bases and 4 bases, there was a span of 10 bases. CDR3 size: 14 residues. CDR1 SGHNT and CDR2 YYREEE come from the germline V gene (reference sequence). The full variable domain, in which reference TRBV5-4 and TRBJ1-5 provide the parts outside the CDR3, is ETGVTQSPTHLIKTRGQQVTLRCSSQSGHNTVSWYQQALGQGPQFIFQYYREEENGRGNFPPRFSGLQFPNYSSELNVNALELDDSALYLCASSFPGANQPQHFGDGTRLSIL.

This clonotype was counted at least ten times. V usage is TRBV30 and J usage is TRBJ1-6; no clear D. CDR1 is GTSNPN and CDR2 is SVGIG in the germline V gene (reference sequence). Trimming pared 5 bases from V and 7 bases from J, leaving 6 bases between. There are 11 residues in the CDR3. CDR3 nucleotides: TGTGCCTGGGCAGCAAATTCACCCCTCCACTTT. This gives the protein CAWAANSPLHF.

This clonotype appeared a few times. Possible read error: a much larger clone is one base away. The CDR3 end shows no conserved phenylalanine or tryptophan, and so a read error is likely. The chain uses TRBV20-1 and TRBJ2-5; D is unresolved. The V end was cut by 7 bases, the J end by 2 bases, with 14 bases between. In germline, CDR1 is DFQATT, CDR2 SNEGSKA (reference sequence). The CDR3 consists of 13 residues. CDR3 residues: CSVRVISQETQYS. Written as DNA, the CDR3 is TGCAGTGTACGGGTCATCTCTCAAGAGACCCAGTACTCC.

A few counts support this clonotype. The chain combines TRBV5-1 with TRBJ1-1; no definite D call. The V and J ends lost 0 bases and 7 bases respectively, with 10 bases between them. This CDR3 is 13 amino acids long. Germline V gene lookup returns CDR1 SGHRS and CDR2 YFSETQ. CDR3 DNA: TGCGCCAGCAGCTTGGTGGGCCCAAATGAAGCTTTCTTT. It translates to CASSLVGPNEAFF.

Ten or more counts support this clonotype. The V call is TRBV7-6, the J call TRBJ1-2; D is unresolved. Trimming removed 1 base at V and 3 bases at J, with 15 bases between. The CDR3 loop spans 16 amino acids. The germline V gene encodes CDR1 SGHVS and CDR2 FNYEAQ. Written as DNA, the CDR3 is TGTGCCAGCAGCTTAGGAGTACAAGGGAGGCACTATGGCTACACCTTC. Its translation is CASSLGVQGRHYGYTF.

In this sample, this clonotype turned up many times. This chain links TRBV7-9 with TRBJ2-1; possible D gene TRBD1, 6 bases. CDR1 and CDR2 from the germline V gene are SEHNR and FQNEAQ (reference sequence). This CDR3 contains 16 residues. V lost 2 bases to trimming and J lost 4 bases, with 15 bases between them. CDR3 loop: CASSLRGQGYYNEQFF. For the CDR3, the DNA is TGTGCCAGCAGCTTACGGGGACAAGGGTATTACAATGAGCAGTTCTTC.